Below, 20 T cell receptor beta chains from the same sample are listed, as sequenced in a study of siplizumab effects on memory and regulatory T cells. Antigens of these TCRs are unknown. Mixed lymphocyte reaction cells underwent more than 5 days of coculture at 37°C. Clones were read by immunoSEQ multiplex PCR, and TCRdb kept only the in-frame ones, dropping some. The sample lists approximately 6,900 clones; just over 35% were seen once. The specimen was CFSE-low (dividing) CD8+ T cells sorted from an allogeneic mixed lymphocyte reaction. The receptors were sampled from a human donor in good health; the cells came from an allogeneic mixed lymphocyte reaction.

By sample fraction, this clone is medium-sized (0.01 to 0.1%). The chain recombines TRBV4-1 with TRBJ1-2; D might be TRBD1 (5 bases). This CDR3 is built from 16 residues. Germline V CDR1 and CDR2: MGHRA, YSYEKL. The V gene lost 0 bases and the J gene lost 13 bases, with 24 bases spanning the gap. CDR3 sequence reads: CASSQDTPSDSCVSTF. CDR3 bases: TGCGCCAGCAGCCAAGATACGCCGTCAGACAGCTGTGTGTCCACCTTC.

The rearrangement joins TRBV10-2 to TRBJ2-4, with D maybe TRBD2 (6 bases). This CDR3 contains 16 residues. Germline V CDR1 and CDR2: WSHSY, SAAADI. Trimming removed 8 bases at V and 2 bases at J, with 19 bases between. In DNA, the CDR3 is TGCGCCAGCGGTCGGACGGGAGTTGAGTCCAAAAACATTCAGTACTTC. This gives the protein CASGRTGVESKNIQYF.

This clone is medium-sized in the sample. The rearrangement joins TRBV11-2 to TRBJ2-1; TRBD2 might be the D (6 bases). V was clipped by 1 base and J by 12 bases, with 19 bases between them. Per the germline V gene, CDR1 is SGHAT and CDR2 is FQNNGV. This CDR3 has 15 residues. CDR3 in amino acids: CASSLGGTLFIGQFF. The CDR3 coding sequence is TGTGCCAGCAGCTTAGGCGGGACCCTATTTATTGGGCAGTTCTTC.

This chain uses TRBV10-2 with TRBJ2-3; weak D call: TRBD2 (5 bases). V lost 7 bases and J 2 bases, leaving 13 bases between the germline ends. Germline V gene data show CDR1 as WSHSY and CDR2 as SAAADI. The CDR3 has 14 amino acids. The CDR3 DNA is TGCGCCAGCACCTTACTAGGCCCCACAGATACGCAGTATTTT. It encodes CASTLLGPTDTQYF.

The chain is built from TRBV20-1 and TRBJ2-1, with no clear D. Per the germline V gene, CDR1 is DFQATT and CDR2 is SNEGSKA (reference sequence). CDR3 length: 11 amino acids. CDR3 loop: CSGASYNEQFF. The CDR3 region has the DNA TGCAGCGGCGCCTCCTACAATGAGCAGTTCTTC.

The V gene is TRBV7-9, the J gene TRBJ2-3; D might be TRBD1 (5 bases). Germline assignment: CDR1 SEHNR and CDR2 FQNEAQ (reference sequence). The CDR3 contains 15 residues. V shed 2 bases and J shed 5 bases, with 14 bases lying between them. This CDR3 is CASSLTLGDRDTQYF. The CDR3 coding sequence is TGTGCCAGCAGCTTAACCCTAGGGGATAGAGATACGCAGTATTTT. Full variable domain (remainder filled in from reference TRBV7-9 and TRBJ2-3): DTGVSQNPRHKITKRGQNVTFRCDPISEHNRLYWYRQTLGQGPEFLTYFQNEAQLEKSRLLSDRFSAERPKGSFSTLEIQRTEQGDSAMYLCASSLTLGDRDTQYFGPGTRLTVL.

This clone was seen a few times. The chain links TRBV5-4 to TRBJ2-1, with a possible D match to TRBD2 (6 bases). This CDR3 comprises 14 residues. Germline V gene lookup returns CDR1 SGHNT and CDR2 YYREEE (reference sequence). V was trimmed by 10 bases and J by 1 base, leaving 15 bases between them. Here the CDR3 DNA reads TGTGCCGCCATGGGGGGATCTTCCTACAATGAGCAGTTCTTC. Its translation is CAAMGGSSYNEQFF.

This clone was counted a few times. This chain uses TRBV5-1 with TRBJ1-2, with D perhaps TRBD1 (6 bases). The length of the CDR3 is 15 residues. Trimming left V 0 bases short and J 5 bases short, with 14 bases between. Germline CDR1 SGHRS, CDR2 YFSETQ. The CDR3 is CASSLVLTGSYGYTF. The CDR3 nucleotides are TGCGCCAGCAGCTTGGTCCTGACAGGATCTTATGGCTACACCTTC. Complete variable domain (other parts from reference TRBV5-1 and TRBJ1-2): KAGVTQTPRYLIKTRGQQVTLSCSPISGHRSVSWYQQTPGQGLQFLFEYFSETQRNKGNFPGRFSGRQFSNSRSEMNVSTLELGDSALYLCASSLVLTGSYGYTFGSGTRLTVV.

By sample fraction, this clone is medium-sized. The V and J genes are TRBV11-3 and TRBJ2-5; D is undetermined. The CDR3 is 15 amino acids. Trimming removed 2 bases at V and 2 bases at J, with 12 bases between. The germline CDR1 and CDR2 sequences are SGHNT and YENEEA. CDR3 sequence (DNA): TGTGCCAGCAGCTTAAATCATGCGGTGCAAGAGACCCAGTACTTC. As protein: CASSLNHAVQETQYF.

In its sample, this clone ranks as medium-sized. The V call is TRBV6-6, the J call TRBJ2-1; no clear D gene. Germline V CDR1 and CDR2: MNHNY, SVGAGI (reference sequence). Trimming took 0 bases from V and 8 from J, leaving 8 bases between them. This CDR3 spans 13 amino acids. The CDR3 protein is CASSYSLVYEQFF. In DNA, the CDR3 is TGTGCCAGCAGTTACTCGCTTGTGTATGAGCAGTTCTTC.

Relative to its sample, this clone is medium-sized. The genes are TRBV5-4 and TRBJ2-7; no firm D call. CDR3 length: 12 amino acids. The germline gives CDR1 SGHNT, CDR2 YYREEE (reference sequence). V dropped 2 bases and J dropped 1 base, with 4 bases sitting between them. In DNA form, the CDR3 reads TGTGCCAGCAGCTTAACTTCCTACGAGCAGTACTTC. Its translation is CASSLTSYEQYF.

The rearrangement uses TRBV14 and TRBJ2-7; 7 bases map to TRBD1. With V trimmed by 8 bases and J by 4 bases, 8 bases remained unmatched. In germline, CDR1 is SGHDN, CDR2 FVKESK. The CDR3 has 13 residues. CDR3 sequence: CASGFGTAYEQYF. CDR3 in DNA: TGTGCCAGCGGGTTCGGGACAGCTTACGAGCAGTACTTC.

This clone is medium-sized by share. CDR3 loop: CASSSNFRDIPMNTEAFF. CDR3 coding DNA: TGTGCCAGCAGCTCCAACTTCCGGGACATACCCATGAACACTGAAGCTTTCTTT. The genes are TRBV7-9 and TRBJ1-1; TRBD1 is a possible D gene (6 bases). The V gene's germline CDR1 is SEHNR and CDR2 FQNEAQ (reference sequence). Trimming shortened V by 4 bases and J by 0 bases, and 21 bases separated the two germline ends. The CDR3 contains 18 residues. Looking up the rest from reference TRBV7-9 and TRBJ1-1 gives the full variable domain: DTGVSQNPRHKITKRGQNVTFRCDPISEHNRLYWYRQTLGQGPEFLTYFQNEAQLEKSRLLSDRFSAERPKGSFSTLEIQRTEQGDSAMYLCASSSNFRDIPMNTEAFFGQGTRLTVV.

The chain carries TRBV7-3 and TRBJ1-1; D is unresolved. V was shortened by 1 base and J by 4 bases, with 13 bases between the two germline ends. The germline gives CDR1 SGHTA, CDR2 FQGTGA. This CDR3 has 15 amino acids. The CDR3: CASSLSPGMFTEAFF. Written as DNA, the CDR3 is TGTGCCAGCAGCTTAAGCCCGGGAATGTTCACTGAAGCTTTCTTT.

The chain carries TRBV14 and TRBJ2-2, with D possibly being TRBD1 (6 bases). The V gene lost 1 base and the J gene lost 7 bases, with 16 bases spanning the gap. The CDR3 length is 16 residues. Per the germline V gene, CDR1 is SGHDN and CDR2 is FVKESK. The CDR3 DNA reads as TGTGCCAGCAGCCAAGTCGGCGGCAGGGGCGGCGGGGAGCTGTTTTTT. Translation gives CASSQVGGRGGGELFF.

The chain carries TRBV5-4 and TRBJ2-7; the D gene could be TRBD1 or TRBD2 (5 bases each). Germline V CDR1 and CDR2: SGHNT, YYREEE (reference sequence). The germline V and J ends were trimmed by 8 bases and 4 bases, with 22 bases remaining between them. CDR3 length: 15 amino acids. This CDR3 reads CASSVVGESTYEQYF. The CDR3 DNA is TGTGCCAGTAGCGTAGTGGGGGAATCTACATACGAGCAGTACTTC.

This clone is labeled medium-sized. This sequence joins TRBV5-8 and TRBJ2-3; D is perhaps TRBD2 (5 bases). CDR3 length: 14 residues. Germline CDR1 SGHTS, CDR2 YDEGEE. Trimming took 2 bases from V and 0 from J, leaving 7 bases between them. The CDR3 DNA is TGTGCCAGCAGCTTAGGACTTAGCACAGATACGCAGTATTTT. This codes for CASSLGLSTDTQYF.

CDR3: CAWRRLVTFF. The CDR3 DNA sequence: TGTGCCTGGCGACGACTAGTCACGTTCTTC. The chain employs TRBV30 and TRBJ2-1; D possibly corresponds to TRBD2 (6 bases). Trimming removed 5 bases at V and 15 bases at J, with 14 bases between. The CDR3 is 10 residues long. In germline, CDR1 is GTSNPN, CDR2 SVGIG (reference sequence).

The chain joins TRBV7-3 to TRBJ2-7; perhaps TRBD1 as D (6 bases). The CDR3 is 15 residues long. Germline V gene sequence: CDR1 SGHTA, CDR2 FQGTGA. Trimming removed 0 bases at V and 0 bases at J, with 9 bases between. CDR3 bases: TGTGCCAGCAGCTTAACTGGGGGCTCCTCCTACGAGCAGTACTTC. Translated, it gives CASSLTGGSSYEQYF.

J is TRBJ2-2 and V is TRBV9, with 11 bases lining up with TRBD1. Germline V gene sequence: CDR1 SGDLS, CDR2 YYNGEE. This CDR3 contains 18 residues. The J segment lost 4 bases and the V segment lost 3 bases, leaving 11 bases of the junction unmatched. This CDR3 reads CASSAEGQGGGPTGELFF. CDR3 coding DNA: TGTGCCAGCAGCGCCGAGGGACAGGGGGGGGGACCCACCGGGGAGCTGTTTTTT.